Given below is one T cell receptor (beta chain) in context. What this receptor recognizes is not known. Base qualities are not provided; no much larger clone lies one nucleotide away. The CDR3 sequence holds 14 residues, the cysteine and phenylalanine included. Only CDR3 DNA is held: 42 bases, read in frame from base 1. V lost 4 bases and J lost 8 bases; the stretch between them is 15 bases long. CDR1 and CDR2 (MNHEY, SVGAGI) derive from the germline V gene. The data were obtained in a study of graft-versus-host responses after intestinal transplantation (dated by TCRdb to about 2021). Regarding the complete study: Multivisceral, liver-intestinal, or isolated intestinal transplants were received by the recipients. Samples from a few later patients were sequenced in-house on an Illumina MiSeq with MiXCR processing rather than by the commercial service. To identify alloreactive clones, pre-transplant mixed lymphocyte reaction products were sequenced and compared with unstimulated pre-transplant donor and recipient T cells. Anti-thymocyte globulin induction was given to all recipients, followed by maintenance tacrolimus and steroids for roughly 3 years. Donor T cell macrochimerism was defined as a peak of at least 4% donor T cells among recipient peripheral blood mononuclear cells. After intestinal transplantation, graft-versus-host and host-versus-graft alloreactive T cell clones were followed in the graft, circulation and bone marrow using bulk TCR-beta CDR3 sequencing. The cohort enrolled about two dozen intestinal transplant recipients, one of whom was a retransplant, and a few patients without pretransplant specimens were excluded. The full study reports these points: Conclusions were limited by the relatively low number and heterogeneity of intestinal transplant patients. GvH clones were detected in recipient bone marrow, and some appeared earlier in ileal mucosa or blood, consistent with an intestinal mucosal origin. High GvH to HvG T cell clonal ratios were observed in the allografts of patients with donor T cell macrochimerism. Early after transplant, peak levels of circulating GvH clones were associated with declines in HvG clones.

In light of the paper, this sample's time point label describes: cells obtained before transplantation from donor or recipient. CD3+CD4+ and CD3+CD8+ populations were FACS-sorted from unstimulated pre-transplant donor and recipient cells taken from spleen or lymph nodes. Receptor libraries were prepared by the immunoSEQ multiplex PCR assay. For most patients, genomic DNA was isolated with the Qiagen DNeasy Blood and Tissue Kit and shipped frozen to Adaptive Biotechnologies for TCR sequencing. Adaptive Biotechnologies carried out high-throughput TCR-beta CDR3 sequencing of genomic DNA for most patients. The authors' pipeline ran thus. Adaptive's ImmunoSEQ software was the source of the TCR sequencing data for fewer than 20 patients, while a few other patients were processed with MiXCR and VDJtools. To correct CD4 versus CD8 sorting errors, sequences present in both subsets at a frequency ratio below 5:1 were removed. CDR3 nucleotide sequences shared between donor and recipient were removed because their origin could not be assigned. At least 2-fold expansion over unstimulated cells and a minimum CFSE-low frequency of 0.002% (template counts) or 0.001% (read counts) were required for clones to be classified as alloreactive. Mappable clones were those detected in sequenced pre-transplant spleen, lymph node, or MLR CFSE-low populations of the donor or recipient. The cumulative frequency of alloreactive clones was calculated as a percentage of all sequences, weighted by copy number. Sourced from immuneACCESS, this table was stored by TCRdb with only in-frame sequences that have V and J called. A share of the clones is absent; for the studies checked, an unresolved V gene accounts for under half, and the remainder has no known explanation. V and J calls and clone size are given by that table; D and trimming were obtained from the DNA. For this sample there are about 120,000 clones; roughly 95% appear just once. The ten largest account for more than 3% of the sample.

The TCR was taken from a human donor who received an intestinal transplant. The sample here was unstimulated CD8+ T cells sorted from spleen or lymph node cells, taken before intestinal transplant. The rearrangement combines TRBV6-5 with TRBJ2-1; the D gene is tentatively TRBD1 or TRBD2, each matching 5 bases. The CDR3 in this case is CASSWAEGKYEQFF. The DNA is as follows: TGTGCCAGCAGTTGGGCCGAGGGGAAATATGAGCAGTTCTTC.